This T cell receptor (beta chain) was recovered during a study of blood T cell repertoires in COVID-19. Looking at the study overall: Material from acute and convalescent COVID-19 was sourced from the United States, Italy and Spain.

This clone occurred once. V was clipped by 4 bases and J by 4 bases, with 16 bases between them. Germline lookup yields CDR1 SGHNT and CDR2 YYREEE (reference sequence). There are 15 residues in the CDR3. The authors' processing: Using reference gene primer amplification, nucleated cell counts were estimated. The data were produced by immunoSEQ multiplex PCR, yet TCRdb's version contains in-frame clones alone and is incomplete. V and J calls and clone size are those listed in that table; D and trimming were worked out from the DNA. The sample yields 250,000 to 300,000 clones, approximately 85% seen once.

Source material: peripheral blood. The chain has TRBV5-4 and TRBJ2-3, with D possibly being TRBD1 (6 bases). This clonotype was obtained from a woman aged 70-85 years with acute or convalescent COVID-19. The CDR3 region is CASSPNQGYPDTQYF. The CDR3 nucleotides read TGTGCCAGCAGCCCTAACCAGGGGTACCCAGATACGCAGTATTTT. The full variable domain, with the rest looked up from reference TRBV5-4 and TRBJ2-3, is ETGVTQSPTHLIKTRGQQVTLRCSSQSGHNTVSWYQQALGQGPQFIFQYYREEENGRGNFPPRFSGLQFPNYSSELNVNALELDDSALYLCASSPNQGYPDTQYFGPGTRLTVL.